The clone carrying this TCR beta chain was picked up a small number of times. These data come from a study of blood T cells in healthy people across ages. Alongside a J-beta primer mix, a sample-barcoded 5' primer served in a second PCR lasting roughly 6 to 12 cycles. A single record per CDR3 protein comes from TCRdb applying MiXCR to the 5' RACE reads. The sample has approximately 800,000 distinct CDR3 sequences, roughly 24% seen once. The CDR3 is made up of 16 amino acids. Trimming left V 4 bases short and J 1 base short, with 14 bases between. The V gene's germline CDR1 is LGHDT and CDR2 YNNKEL (reference sequence). The sample was also reused in another study, on T cells of mothers and their children.

Sequencing was performed on blood. The receptor was derived from a boy younger than 18 in good health. The rearrangement uses TRBV3-1 and TRBJ1-3, with D uncertain. CDR3 region: CASSPIIGGSGNTIYF. The CDR3, as DNA: TGTGCCAGCAGCCCCATCATCGGAGGGTCTGGAAACACCATATATTTT. Full variable domain (outside the CDR3, taken from reference TRBV3-1 and TRBJ1-3): DTAVSQTPKYLVTQMGNDKSIKCEQNLGHDTMYWYKQDSKKFLKIMFSYNNKELIINETVPNRFSPKSPDKAHLNLHINSLELGDSAVYFCASSPIIGGSGNTIYFGEGSWLTVV.